This TCR beta chain came from a study of blood T cells in healthy people across ages. Using a J-beta primer mix together with a sample-barcoded 5' primer, a second PCR was run for about 6 to 11 cycles. Each CDR3 protein gets one entry after TCRdb re-called the 5' RACE reads with MiXCR. The table has over 600,000 distinct CDR3 sequences, 46% seen once. A few counts support this clonotype. The CDR3 consists of 17 residues. V lost 0 bases, J lost 5 bases, and 11 bases stayed unmatched. Per the germline V gene, CDR1 is SGHRS and CDR2 is YFSETQ. Each individual donor underwent a draw of around 9.8 milliliters of peripheral blood.

The chain has TRBV5-1 and TRBJ2-1; 7 nucleotides match TRBD2. The sequencing input was blood. The sequence derives from a man aged 80 or over in good health. The CDR3 DNA sequence: TGCGCCAGCAGCTTGGATGGGGGAGGGCCGGGGAACAATGAGCAGTTCTTC. Its protein is CASSLDGGGPGNNEQFF.